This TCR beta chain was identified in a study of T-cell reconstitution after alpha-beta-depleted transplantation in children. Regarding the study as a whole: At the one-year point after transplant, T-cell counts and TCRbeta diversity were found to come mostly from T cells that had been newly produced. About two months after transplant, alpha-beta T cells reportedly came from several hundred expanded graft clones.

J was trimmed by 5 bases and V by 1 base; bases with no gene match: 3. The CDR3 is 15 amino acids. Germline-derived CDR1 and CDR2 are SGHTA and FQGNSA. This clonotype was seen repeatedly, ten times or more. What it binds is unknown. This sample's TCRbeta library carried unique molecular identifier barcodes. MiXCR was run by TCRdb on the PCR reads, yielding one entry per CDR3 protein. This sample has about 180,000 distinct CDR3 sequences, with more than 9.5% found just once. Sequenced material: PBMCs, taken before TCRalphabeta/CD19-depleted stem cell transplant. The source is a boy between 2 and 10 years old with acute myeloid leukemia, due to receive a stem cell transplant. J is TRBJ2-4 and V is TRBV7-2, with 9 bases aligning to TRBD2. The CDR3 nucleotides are TGTGCCAGCAGCTTAGAGCGGGAGGTGGAAAACATTCAGTACTTC. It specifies CASSLEREVENIQYF.